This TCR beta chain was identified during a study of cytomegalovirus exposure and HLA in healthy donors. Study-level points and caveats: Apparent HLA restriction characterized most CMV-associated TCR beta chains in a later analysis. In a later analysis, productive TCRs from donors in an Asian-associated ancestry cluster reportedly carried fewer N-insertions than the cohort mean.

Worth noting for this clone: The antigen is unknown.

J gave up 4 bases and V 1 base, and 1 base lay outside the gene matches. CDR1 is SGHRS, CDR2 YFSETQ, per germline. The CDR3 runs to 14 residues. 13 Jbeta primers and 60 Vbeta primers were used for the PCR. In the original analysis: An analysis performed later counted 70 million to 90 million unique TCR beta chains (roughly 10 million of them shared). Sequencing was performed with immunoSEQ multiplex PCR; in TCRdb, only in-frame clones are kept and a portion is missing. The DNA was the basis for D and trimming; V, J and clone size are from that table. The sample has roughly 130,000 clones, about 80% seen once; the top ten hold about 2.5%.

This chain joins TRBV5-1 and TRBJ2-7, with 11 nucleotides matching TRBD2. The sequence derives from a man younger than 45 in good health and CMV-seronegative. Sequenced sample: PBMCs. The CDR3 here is CASSLTSGRYEQYF. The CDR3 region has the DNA TGCGCCAGCAGCTTGACTAGCGGGAGATACGAGCAGTACTTC. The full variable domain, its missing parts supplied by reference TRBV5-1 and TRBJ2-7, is KAGVTQTPRYLIKTRGQQVTLSCSPISGHRSVSWYQQTPGQGLQFLFEYFSETQRNKGNFPGRFSGRQFSNSRSEMNVSTLELGDSALYLCASSLTSGRYEQYFGPGTRLTVT.